The 27 T cell receptor beta chains below all came from one sample that was sequenced in a study of shared clonotypes between healthy human individuals. Terminally differentiated effector memory CD45RA+ cells were excluded by CCR7 positive selection of CD45RO-negative cells. The assay was immunoSEQ multiplex PCR, and TCRdb's table has in-frame clones only and misses some. The data hold some 800,000 clones, with around 92% observed a single time. The sequencing input was naive CD8+ T cells sorted from blood. Receptor source: a man in his thirties or forties in good health.

This chain uses TRBV10-3 with TRBJ2-7; D gene ambiguous. CDR1 and CDR2 (germline): ENHRY, SYGVKD. V lost 3 bases and J lost 2, with 2 bases in between. There are 11 residues in the CDR3. DNA of the CDR3: TGTGCCATCAGTGAAGCCTACGAGCAGTACTTC. Translation gives CAISEAYEQYF.

The chain has TRBV27 and TRBJ2-7; 10 positions match TRBD2. This CDR3 is built from 17 residues. The V gene end was trimmed by 2 bases and the J gene end by 0 bases; junction bases not matched to a gene: 7. Germline CDR1 and CDR2: MNHEY and SMNVEV (reference sequence). CDR3 sequence reads: CASSLGTSETHSYEQYF. Written as DNA, the CDR3 is TGTGCCAGCAGTTTAGGGACTAGCGAGACCCACTCCTACGAGCAGTACTTC.

The chain has TRBV15 and TRBJ2-2, with 8 bases that match TRBD2. The CDR3 has 16 residues. J was trimmed by 5 bases and V by 0 bases; bases with no gene match: 5. The germline CDR1 and CDR2 sequences are LNHNV and YYDKDF (reference sequence). CDR3 protein: CATSRDLGLVTGELFF. CDR3 bases: TGTGCCACCAGCAGAGATCTGGGACTAGTAACCGGGGAGCTGTTTTTT.

This clone was picked up one time. The chain has TRBV7-8 and TRBJ2-1; 10 nucleotides match TRBD2. Germline V gives CDR1 SGHVS, CDR2 FQNEAQ. The CDR3 covers 15 residues. Trimming took 4 bases from V and 5 from J; bases not matched to a gene: 5. CDR3 in DNA: TGTGCCAGCAGCTCTTGGACTAGCGGACACAATGAGCAGTTCTTC. It is translated as CASSSWTSGHNEQFF.

The CDR3 DNA sequence: TGTGCCAGCAGCCCTGGGACAGGGGGCGTCTGGCAGCCCCAGCATTTT. The encoded protein is CASSPGTGGVWQPQHF. V and J are TRBV7-9 and TRBJ1-5; TRBD1 matches at 12 bases. Germline-derived CDR1 and CDR2 are SEHNR and FQNEAQ (reference sequence). CDR3 length: 16 amino acids. Losses at the gene ends were 5 bases for V and 7 bases for J; bases not matched to a gene: 9.

The chain employs TRBV25-1 and TRBJ2-1; D is undetermined. V was trimmed by 4 bases and J by 3 bases, leaving 7 bases between them. The CDR3 loop spans 13 amino acids. Looked up from germline, CDR1 is MGHDK and CDR2 is SYGVNS. The DNA for the CDR3 is TGTGCCAGCAGTGTAAGTCGCTACAATGAGCAGTTCTTC. Protein: CASSVSRYNEQFF.

The chain combines TRBV19 with TRBJ2-3; 9 nucleotides line up with TRBD2. Germline-derived CDR1 and CDR2 are LNHDA and SQIVND (reference sequence). The V gene end was trimmed by 5 bases and the J gene end by 6 bases; junction bases not matched to a gene: 6. This CDR3 is built from 14 residues. This chain's CDR3 is CASSSREGLDTQYF. The CDR3, as DNA: TGTGCCAGTAGTTCGCGGGAGGGTCTTGATACGCAGTATTTT.

The CDR3 region is CSVEEGGHYEQFF. The CDR3 DNA sequence: TGCAGCGTTGAAGAGGGGGGGCACTATGAGCAGTTCTTC. The chain links TRBV29-1 to TRBJ2-1, with D possibly matching TRBD2 (7 bases). The length of the CDR3 is 13 residues. Germline lookup yields CDR1 SQVTM and CDR2 ANQGSEA. With 0 bases removed from V and 8 bases from J, the gap between germline ends came to 11 bases.

The V gene is TRBV19, the J gene TRBJ2-7; D not resolved. The V and J ends lost 2 bases and 5 bases respectively, with 7 bases between them. Germline loops: CDR1 LNHDA, CDR2 SQIVND (reference sequence). CDR3 length equals 12 residues. For the CDR3, the DNA is TGTGCCAGTAGTATAAACGAGGACGAGCAGTACTTC. Its protein product is CASSINEDEQYF.

A single count supports this clone. The chain has TRBV19 and TRBJ2-1; TRBD1 agrees at 7 bases. The CDR3 has 15 residues. The germline V gene has CDR1 LNHDA and CDR2 SQIVND (reference sequence). After removal of 0 bases from V and 5 bases from J, the junction contained 4 bases not matched to a gene. This CDR3 reads CASSIDRGYDNEQFF. DNA of the CDR3: TGTGCCAGTAGTATAGACAGGGGGTACGACAATGAGCAGTTCTTC.

The chain employs TRBV5-6 and TRBJ2-7; TRBD2 agrees at 7 bases. Trimming took 4 bases from V and 0 from J; bases not matched to a gene: 10. Germline CDR1 is SGHDT and CDR2 is YYEEEE. The CDR3 runs to 16 residues. This CDR3 is CASSPRRGGYSYEQYF. CDR3 nucleotides: TGTGCCAGCAGCCCCCGACGGGGAGGGTACTCCTACGAGCAGTACTTC.

The chain has TRBV6-6 and TRBJ2-1, with a tentative D call TRBD2 (6 bases). Trimming took 0 bases from V and 4 from J, leaving 13 bases between them. The CDR3 length is 16 residues. Germline V gene lookup returns CDR1 MNHNY and CDR2 SVGAGI (reference sequence). The CDR3 nucleotides read TGTGCCAGCAGTTACTCGCGGGAACTGGGATACAATGAGCAGTTCTTC. Translating it yields CASSYSRELGYNEQFF.

The chain recombines TRBV7-6 with TRBJ2-2, with a weak D call TRBD2 (6 bases). V lost 3 bases and J lost 4, with 15 bases in between. The CDR3 spans 16 residues. Germline loops: CDR1 SGHVS, CDR2 FNYEAQ. The DNA for the CDR3 is TGTGCCAGCAGCTTTTTGGTGGGAGGAGGCACCGGGGAGCTGTTTTTT. This sequence encodes CASSFLVGGGTGELFF.

This chain links TRBV6-5 with TRBJ2-7; D unresolved. The CDR3 has 11 amino acids. The ends were cut back, 1 base at V and 3 bases at J, with 1 base in the middle. Looked up from germline, CDR1 is MNHEY and CDR2 is SVGAGI. As DNA, the CDR3 is TGTGCCAGCAGTTACTTCTACGAGCAGTACTTC. Its translation: CASSYFYEQYF.

This rearrangement joins TRBV29-1 to TRBJ2-4; D gene unclear. The CDR3 covers 11 residues. Germline V gives CDR1 SQVTM, CDR2 ANQGSEA. V shed 8 bases and J shed 8 bases, with 13 bases lying between them. Written as DNA, the CDR3 is TGCAGCACCATGAGTAGTGACATTCAGTACTTC. Protein sequence: CSTMSSDIQYF.

This clone was picked up one time. The chain joins TRBV19 to TRBJ2-7; D is perhaps TRBD2 (5 bases). Germline V gene lookup returns CDR1 LNHDA and CDR2 SQIVND (reference sequence). V was cut by 6 bases and J by 2 bases, with 17 bases left in between. This CDR3 region has 15 residues. In nucleotides, the CDR3 is TGTGCCAGTAGACGGCGGGCAGCACAAACCTACGAGCAGTACTTC. It yields the protein CASRRRAAQTYEQYF. Full variable domain (remainder filled in from reference TRBV19 and TRBJ2-7): DGGITQSPKYLFRKEGQNVTLSCEQNLNHDAMYWYRQDPGQGLRLIYYSQIVNDFQKGDIAEGYSVSREKKESFPLTVTSAQKNPTAFYLCASRRRAAQTYEQYFGPGTRLTVT.

This clone was seen a handful of times. This chain joins TRBV19 and TRBJ1-1; TRBD1 agrees at 7 bases. Germline trimming cut 1 base from V and 1 base from J; bases unmatched to any gene: 0. CDR1 is LNHDA and CDR2 is SQIVND in the germline V gene (reference sequence). CDR3 length equals 14 residues. The CDR3 DNA is TGTGCCAGTAGTATAGGACAGGGGAACACTGAAGCTTTCTTT. Its translation is CASSIGQGNTEAFF. The entire variable domain, with the rest obtained from reference TRBV19 and TRBJ1-1, is as follows: DGGITQSPKYLFRKEGQNVTLSCEQNLNHDAMYWYRQDPGQGLRLIYYSQIVNDFQKGDIAEGYSVSREKKESFPLTVTSAQKNPTAFYLCASSIGQGNTEAFFGQGTRLTVV.

J is TRBJ2-3 and V is TRBV5-1, with D possibly matching TRBD2 (6 bases). The CDR3 sequence is 15 residues long. Trimming removed 0 bases at V and 4 bases at J, with 12 bases between. Germline V lookup: CDR1 SGHRS, CDR2 YFSETQ. CDR3 in DNA: TGCGCCAGCAGCTTGGAAAGGTGGGGGGCAGATACGCAGTATTTT. This encodes CASSLERWGADTQYF. Based on the CDR3 plus reference TRBV5-1 and TRBJ2-3, the full variable domain is KAGVTQTPRYLIKTRGQQVTLSCSPISGHRSVSWYQQTPGQGLQFLFEYFSETQRNKGNFPGRFSGRQFSNSRSEMNVSTLELGDSALYLCASSLERWGADTQYFGPGTRLTVL.

The V gene is TRBV7-3, the J gene TRBJ1-4; D uncertain. CDR3 size: 15 residues. Germline assignment: CDR1 SGHTA and CDR2 FQGTGA. V dropped 2 bases and J dropped 6 bases, with 13 bases sitting between them. The CDR3 region is CASSLDPRPDEKLFF. The CDR3 coding sequence is TGTGCCAGCAGCTTAGATCCGAGGCCGGATGAAAAACTGTTTTTT.

Concerning this clone itself: A much larger clone differs from this one at a single base, so this may be a read error. The rearrangement uses TRBV5-8 and TRBJ2-2; unclear D gene. With 5 bases removed from V and 1 base from J, the gap between germline ends came to 6 bases. The CDR3 runs to 13 residues. In germline, CDR1 is SGHTS, CDR2 YDEGEE. Written as DNA, the CDR3 is TGTGCCAGCAGTTACAGGAACACCGGGGAGCTGTTTTTT. It is translated as CASSYRNTGELFF.

This sequence joins TRBV19 and TRBJ2-7; tentatively, D is TRBD2 (5 bases). Germline loops: CDR1 LNHDA, CDR2 SQIVND (reference sequence). The CDR3 is made up of 12 amino acids. The V and J ends lost 7 bases and 7 bases respectively, with 14 bases between them. The CDR3 reads CASNALGGEQYF. The CDR3 DNA sequence: TGTGCCAGTAATGCGCTAGGAGGTGAGCAGTACTTC.

This chain uses TRBV19 with TRBJ1-1; D might be TRBD1 (6 bases). The CDR3 totals 16 residues. Trimming took off 3 bases at V and 1 base at J, with 15 bases between the two ends. Per the germline V gene, CDR1 is LNHDA and CDR2 is SQIVND (reference sequence). The CDR3 is CASSILYRTENTEAFF. The CDR3 coding sequence is TGTGCCAGTAGTATTCTGTACCGGACAGAGAACACTGAAGCTTTCTTT.

The rearrangement joins TRBV9 to TRBJ2-7, with no clear D. V was cut by 2 bases and J by 5 bases, with 17 bases left in between. This CDR3 is built from 15 residues. CDR1 is SGDLS and CDR2 is YYNGEE in the germline V gene. As DNA, the CDR3 is TGTGCCAGCAGCGTTACCCCAGCCTCGGGCGACGAGCAGTACTTC. The encoded protein is CASSVTPASGDEQYF.

The CDR3 spells CASTHPDRYNQPQHF. The CDR3 DNA is TGTGCCAGTACTCATCCGGACAGGTACAATCAGCCCCAGCATTTT. This chain links TRBV19 with TRBJ1-5; 7 bases agree with TRBD1. CDR1 and CDR2 (germline): LNHDA, SQIVND (reference sequence). J was trimmed by 3 bases and V by 7 bases; bases with no gene match: 9. This CDR3 contains 15 residues.

The chain carries TRBV29-1 and TRBJ2-1; tentatively, D is TRBD2 (6 bases). This CDR3 is 14 amino acids long. Trimming removed 7 bases from V and 2 bases from J, with 15 bases in between. Germline CDR1 SQVTM, CDR2 ANQGSEA. The CDR3 DNA reads as TGCAGCGCATACGGGACTCCAACCTACAATGAGCAGTTCTTC. Translating it yields CSAYGTPTYNEQFF.

The V and J genes are TRBV27 and TRBJ2-3; D possibly corresponds to TRBD2 (6 bases). Germline CDR1 reads MNHEY; CDR2 reads SMNVEV (reference sequence). V was clipped by 8 bases and J by 14 bases, with 23 bases between them. The CDR3 is 13 residues long. The CDR3 bases are TGTGCCAGCGCCGAGGGACTTCCCCTCGATAGGTATTTT. Translating it yields CASAEGLPLDRYF.

This sequence joins TRBV25-1 and TRBJ2-7; tentative D call: TRBD1 (5 bases). Trimming removed 3 bases from V and 9 bases from J, with 15 bases in between. CDR3 length equals 13 residues. Germline V gene data show CDR1 as MGHDK and CDR2 as SYGVNS. CDR3 nucleotide sequence: TGTGCCAGCAGTGAGGGGCCAGGAGCCGCGCAGTACTTC. It yields the protein CASSEGPGAAQYF.